Shown below are 21 T cell receptor beta chains from a single sample sequenced in a study of CD8+CD57+ T cells in acquired aplastic anemia (dated by TCRdb to the late 2010s). For sequencing, an Illumina HiSeq 2000 was employed. Genomic DNA served as template for TCR beta VDJ combination and CDR3 sequence profiling. TCRdb trimmed public reads at Q25 via fastp, called clones via MiXCR and kept in-frame beta chains. Each record represents a unique CDR3 protein, reported with the most common genes and DNA among its rows. For this sample the table gives about 400,000 distinct CDR3 sequences, of which 65% to 80% were detected only once. Under 5% of the sample comes from the top ten. Sequencing was performed on sorted CD4+, CD8+, or CD8+CD57+ T cells (not recorded which) from PBMCs. Receptors originate from a human donor in good health, serving as a control.

To note about this clonotype: Likely a read error: the CDR3 ends without its conserved phenylalanine or tryptophan. The limits of the CDR3 on the DNA are not certain, so only TCRdb's listed CDR3 is given. This chain connects TRBV15 to TRBJ2-7; the D call in the table, TRBD2, was not verified against the DNA. CDR1 LNHNV and CDR2 YYDKDF come from the germline V gene (reference sequence). The CDR3 spans 14 amino acids, including both terminal residues. The CDR3 is CASSISGGADAQDS.

Details on this clonotype: Germline and junction disagree at one end, which may indicate a read error. The chain links TRBV7-7 to TRBJ2-7, with 9 nucleotides matching TRBD1. Germline loops: CDR1 SSHAT, CDR2 FNYEAQ (reference sequence). This CDR3 comprises 15 residues. The CDR3 here is CASSLSQGAPNEQYF. The CDR3 DNA reads TGTGCTAGCAGCTTATCACAGGGGGCGCCTAACGAGCAGTACTTC.

Of note for this clonotype: Likely a read error: the CDR3 ends without its conserved phenylalanine or tryptophan. J is TRBJ2-5 and V is TRBV7-2; weak D call: TRBD2 (6 bases). The CDR3 covers 13 residues. Germline V CDR1 and CDR2: SGHTA, FQGNSA. The DNA of the CDR3 is TGCGCCAGCAGCCTAGCTGGGAGGGAGACCCAGTACTCC. It specifies CASSLAGRETQYS.

The chain uses TRBV9 and TRBJ2-3, with D maybe TRBD2 (5 bases). V dropped 3 bases and J dropped 0 bases, with 11 bases sitting between them. The CDR3 loop spans 15 amino acids. Germline V CDR1 and CDR2: SGDLS, YYNGEE. CDR3 bases: TGTGCCAGCAGCGGCGAGCGGAGTAGCACAGATACGCAGTATTTT. It encodes CASSGERSSTDTQYF.

For this clonotype: The junction and the germline gene differ at one end; a read error may be behind it. V is TRBV9 and J is TRBJ2-7, with 8 bases lining up with TRBD2. Germline assignment: CDR1 SGDLS and CDR2 YYNGEE. This CDR3 spans 14 amino acids. CDR3 protein: CASSASGGDSPHHF. Here the CDR3 DNA reads TGTGCCAGCAGCGCGTCCGGGGGGGATTCACCCCACCACTTC.

This clonotype was counted at least ten times. Written as DNA, the CDR3 is TGTGCCAGCAGCTTTTCGCTGAACCCGTCTTCCACGAACAGGGTCCATACGCAGTATTTT. It codes for CASSFSLNPSSTNRVHTQYF. The chain employs TRBV7-8 and TRBJ2-3; a possible D gene is TRBD1 (6 bases). V was clipped by 3 bases and J by 7 bases, with 32 bases between them. Germline CDR1 and CDR2: SGHVS and FQNEAQ. CDR3 length: 20 residues.

This clonotype was detected ten times or more. The chain is built from TRBV3-1 and TRBJ1-2, with a tentative D call TRBD1 (5 bases). The CDR3 contains 14 residues. The V and J ends lost 5 bases and 4 bases respectively, with 14 bases between them. Per germline, CDR1 LGHDT and CDR2 YNNKEL (reference sequence). The DNA for the CDR3 is TGTGCCAGCAGCATGGGGAGGGGAGGCTATGGCTACACCTTC. It is translated as CASSMGRGGYGYTF.

This clonotype was detected ten times or more. V usage is TRBV20-1 and J usage is TRBJ1-4; D is uncertain. With 3 bases removed from V and 6 bases from J, the gap between germline ends came to 14 bases. Germline-derived CDR1 and CDR2 are DFQATT and SNEGSKA (reference sequence). The CDR3 has 14 amino acids. CDR3 DNA sequence: TGCAGTGCTAGGTCACGGCGCAGTGATGAAAAACTGTTTTTT. It yields the protein CSARSRRSDEKLFF.

In this sample, this clonotype turned up many times. This chain uses TRBV2 with TRBJ1-4; D call uncertain. Germline V gene sequence: CDR1 SNHLY, CDR2 FYNNEI. Trimming shortened V by 6 bases and J by 0 bases, and 8 bases separated the two germline ends. The CDR3 is 14 residues long. The CDR3 DNA reads TGTGCCAGCAGAGACGGTGCAACTAATGAAAAACTGTTTTTT. Its translation: CASRDGATNEKLFF.

The chain uses TRBV7-2 and TRBJ1-5; TRBD1 might be the D (5 bases). This CDR3 is 15 amino acids long. In germline, CDR1 is SGHTA, CDR2 FQGNSA. V was clipped by 5 bases and J by 11 bases, with 22 bases between them. CDR3 sequence reads: CASSPGTKYQETQHF. DNA of the CDR3: TGTGCCAGCAGCCCCGGGACCAAGTACCAAGAGACCCAGCATTTT.

This clonotype showed up many times. J is TRBJ1-1 and V is TRBV5-1, with D unresolved. Germline V gene lookup returns CDR1 SGHRS and CDR2 YFSETQ. This CDR3 spans 16 amino acids. Deletions cut 4 bases from V and 2 bases from J, with 18 bases between. The CDR3 sequence is CASSPTRQTINTEAFF. The CDR3, as DNA: TGCGCCAGCAGCCCCACCAGGCAGACAATAAACACTGAAGCTTTCTTT.

Turning to this clonotype: Germline is not matched at one junction end, which may reflect a read error. This chain links TRBV7-3 with TRBJ1-1; D is uncertain. The CDR3 extends over 12 amino acids. CDR1 SGHTA and CDR2 FQGTGA come from the germline V gene. In DNA form, the CDR3 reads TGCGCCAGCAGCCAAGGAAAGGACGAAGCTTTCTTT. Amino acids: CASSQGKDEAFF.

This clonotype was observed a single time. The chain joins TRBV9 to TRBJ1-6, with D tentatively TRBD1 (5 bases). V was cut by 0 bases and J by 16 bases, with 20 bases left in between. The germline CDR1 and CDR2 sequences are SGDLS and YYNGEE. The CDR3 is 15 residues long. The CDR3 region has the DNA TGTGCCAGCAGCGTAGCCGCAGGGCTCCCCTACGAGCTCCACTTT. Amino acid sequence: CASSVAAGLPYELHF. The complete variable domain, with remaining parts taken from reference TRBV9 and TRBJ1-6, reads DSGVTQTPKHLITATGQRVTLRCSPRSGDLSVYWYQQSLDQGLQFLIQYYNGEERAKGNILERFSAQQFPDLHSELNLSSLELGDSALYFCASSVAAGLPYELHFGNGTRLTVT.

In the case of this clonotype: At one end, the junction sequence differs from germline, possibly due to a read error. The J gene is TRBJ2-3, the V gene TRBV5-1; TRBD2 matches 7 bases. Germline CDR1 SGHRS, CDR2 YFSETQ. CDR3 size: 17 residues. The CDR3 coding sequence is TGTGCCAGCAGCTGGCCCAAGGGCGGGAGCCCCACAGATACGCAGTATTTT. Translation: CASSWPKGGSPTDTQYF.

This clonotype was observed once. This chain joins TRBV7-2 and TRBJ2-5, with 7 bases aligning to TRBD1. This CDR3 has 15 amino acids. Germline V gives CDR1 SGHTA, CDR2 FQGNSA. V was pared by 5 bases and J by 5 bases, with 11 bases of the junction left unmatched. Here the CDR3 reads CASSGTGAYWETQYF. The CDR3 nucleotides are TGTGCCAGCAGCGGAACAGGGGCCTACTGGGAGACCCAGTACTTC.

This clonotype has ten or more counts. The V and J genes are TRBV12-3 or TRBV12-4 and TRBJ1-4; tentative D call: TRBD1 (5 bases). The length of the CDR3 is 13 residues. The germline V and J ends were trimmed by 3 bases and 8 bases, with 10 bases remaining between them. CDR3 sequence reads: CASSLTDQEKLFF. The CDR3 coding sequence is TGTGCCAGCAGTTTGACAGACCAGGAAAAACTGTTTTTT.

This clonotype has at least ten counts. This chain uses TRBV14 with TRBJ1-1, with D uncertain. The CDR3 has 16 amino acids. Germline V gene data show CDR1 as SGHDN and CDR2 as FVKESK. V lost 5 bases to trimming and J lost 0 bases, with 16 bases between them. CDR3 nucleotide sequence: TGTGCCAGCAGCACACACGAAAACCTGTTGAACACTGAAGCTTTCTTT. It encodes CASSTHENLLNTEAFF. The variable domain in full, with the rest retrieved from reference TRBV14 and TRBJ1-1, is EAGVTQFPSHSVIEKGQTVTLRCDPISGHDNLYWYRRVMGKEIKFLLHFVKESKQDESGMPNNRFLAERTGGTYSTLKVQPAELEDSGVYFCASSTHENLLNTEAFFGQGTRLTVV.

On this clonotype: A read error may produce the germline difference seen at one junction end. The chain recombines TRBV6-7 with TRBJ1-1; D not resolved. TRBV6-7 is an ORF; its function is uncertain. The CDR3 sequence is 13 residues long. The CDR3 reads CVRSGSANTEALF. In DNA form, the CDR3 reads TGTGTTCGCTCCGGATCGGCGAACACTGAAGCTCTCTTT.

The rearrangement uses TRBV7-9 and TRBJ2-5; 8 nucleotides agree with TRBD2. The J segment lost 3 bases and the V segment lost 5 bases, leaving 11 bases of the junction unmatched. This CDR3 is built from 16 residues. CDR1 is SEHNR, CDR2 FQNEAQ, per germline (reference sequence). CDR3 in DNA: TGTGCCAGCAGCCCCAGACGGGGGGGGATAGAAGAGACCCAGTACTTC. The encoded protein is CASSPRRGGIEETQYF.

A remark on this clonotype: This is likely a read error, given that the CDR3 carries no conserved phenylalanine or tryptophan at its end. Because the CDR3's place on the DNA is in doubt, the DNA is left out and the CDR3 is given as listed by TCRdb. V and J are TRBV7-2 and TRBJ1-2. The germline V gene has CDR1 SGHTA and CDR2 FQGNSA. A total of 13 residues make up the CDR3, ends included. CDR3 sequence: CASSLAARAGNGY.

Worth noting for this clonotype: The junction differs from germline at one of its ends, possibly a read error. The rearrangement joins TRBV7-3 to TRBJ1-2; the D is unclear. This CDR3 contains 13 residues. The germline gives CDR1 SGHTA, CDR2 FQGTGA. CDR3 region: CASRVGRLVAPAF. For the CDR3, the DNA is TGTGCCAGCAGAGTCGGACGCCTTGTAGCCCCAGCATTC.